This TCR beta chain appears in the sequencing data of a study of blood T cells in healthy people across ages. This clonotype has a single count. The second PCR ran about 6 to 11 cycles with a sample-barcoded 5' primer and J-beta primers. TCRdb reprocessed the 5' RACE reads with MiXCR, giving one entry per CDR3 protein. The data show roughly 790,000 distinct CDR3 sequences, roughly 47% seen once. The V end was cut by 1 base, the J end by 9 bases, with 10 bases between. Looked up from germline, CDR1 is LGHDT and CDR2 is YNNKEL (reference sequence). The CDR3 extends over 13 amino acids. Donor samples were obtained from healthy Caucasian individuals from Russia, aged roughly 6 to 95.

This receptor was identified in a woman aged 55-70 years in good health. The J gene is TRBJ2-1, the V gene TRBV3-1, with D possibly being TRBD2 (6 bases). The sequenced sample was blood. The CDR3 nucleotides read TGTGCCAGCAGCCAAGGACTAGTGATTGAGCAGTTCTTC. This encodes CASSQGLVIEQFF.